Here is one T cell receptor (beta chain) with its context. The source of the sample is a study of patients and donors after allogeneic stem cell transplantation. This CDR3 has 16 amino acids. CDR1 LGHNA and CDR2 YNFKEQ come from the germline V gene. V shed 7 bases, J shed 8 bases, and the junction held 16 bases outside the gene matches. TCRdb processed the RT-PCR reads anew with MiXCR; each CDR3 protein has one entry. The table lists 800,000 to 1,000,000 distinct CDR3 sequences, about a sixth of them singletons. The gene calls are TRBV4-2 and TRBJ2-1; 8 bases line up with TRBD2. The sequence came from a human donor who was either an allogeneic HSCT recipient or a stem cell or donor lymphocyte infusion donor (not recorded which). It is not recorded whose cells these are; they may come from a transplant donor. Sequencing was performed on blood, either unsorted or a sorted T cell fraction (not recorded which). CDR3 DNA sequence: TGTGCCAGCATAACTACGCTGGGCGGGGGGTCGGATGAGCAGTTCTTC. Its protein is CASITTLGGGSDEQFF.